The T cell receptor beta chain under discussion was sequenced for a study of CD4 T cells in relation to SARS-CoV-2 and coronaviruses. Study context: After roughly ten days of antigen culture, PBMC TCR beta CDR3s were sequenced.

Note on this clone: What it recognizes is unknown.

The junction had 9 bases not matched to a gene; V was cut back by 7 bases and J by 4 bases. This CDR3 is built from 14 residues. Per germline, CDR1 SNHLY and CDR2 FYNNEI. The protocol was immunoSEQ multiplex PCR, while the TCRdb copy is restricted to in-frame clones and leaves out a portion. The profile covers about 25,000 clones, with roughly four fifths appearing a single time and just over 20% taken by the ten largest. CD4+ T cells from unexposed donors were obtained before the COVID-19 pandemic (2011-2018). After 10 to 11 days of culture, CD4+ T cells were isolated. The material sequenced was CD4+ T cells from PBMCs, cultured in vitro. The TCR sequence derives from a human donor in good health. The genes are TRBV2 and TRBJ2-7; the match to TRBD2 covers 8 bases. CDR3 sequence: CASNAGTSKYEQYF. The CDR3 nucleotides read TGTGCCAGCAACGCCGGGACTAGTAAGTACGAGCAGTACTTC.